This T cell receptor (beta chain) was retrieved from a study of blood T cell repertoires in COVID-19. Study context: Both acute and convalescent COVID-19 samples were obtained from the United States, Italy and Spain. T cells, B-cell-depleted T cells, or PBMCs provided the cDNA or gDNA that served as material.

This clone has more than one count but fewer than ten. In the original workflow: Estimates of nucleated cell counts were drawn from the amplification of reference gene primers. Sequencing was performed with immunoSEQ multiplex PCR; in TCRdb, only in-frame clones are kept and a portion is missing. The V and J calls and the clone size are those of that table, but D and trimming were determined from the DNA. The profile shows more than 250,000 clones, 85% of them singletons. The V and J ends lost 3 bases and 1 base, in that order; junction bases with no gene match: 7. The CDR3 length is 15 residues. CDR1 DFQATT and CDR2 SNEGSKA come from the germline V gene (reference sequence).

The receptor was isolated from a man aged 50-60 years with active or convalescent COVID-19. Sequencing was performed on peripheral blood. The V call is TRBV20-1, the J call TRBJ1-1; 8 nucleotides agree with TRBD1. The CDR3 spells CSASRSGGSNTEAFF. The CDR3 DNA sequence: TGCAGTGCTAGTAGGTCAGGGGGCTCGAACACTGAAGCTTTCTTT.